This T cell receptor beta chain was sequenced in a study of T cell changes during pregnancy in multiple sclerosis. Trimming pared 5 bases from V and 2 bases from J, leaving 14 bases between. This CDR3 is 15 amino acids long. Germline V gene sequence: CDR1 LGHNA, CDR2 YNFKEQ. Only in-frame clones appear in the TCRdb table, and some are missing; sequencing was by immunoSEQ multiplex PCR. The sample has 50,000 to 65,000 clones, around 97% seen once. Here the sequenced sample was CD8+ T cells from peripheral blood mononuclear cells, taken after pregnancy. This receptor was identified in a female donor with multiple sclerosis, enrolled in a pregnancy study. The chain combines TRBV4-2 with TRBJ2-3; TRBD2 is a possible D gene (6 bases). This CDR3 is CASSYKTRNTDTQYF. The CDR3, as DNA: TGTGCCAGCAGCTACAAGACTAGGAACACAGATACGCAGTATTTT.